This is a list of T cell receptor beta chains from one sample in a study of blood T cell repertoires in COVID-19. The repertoire was sequenced with immunoSEQ multiplex PCR; TCRdb's copy has only in-frame clones and lacks some. The sample lists about 380,000 clones, roughly 91% occurring once. Sequencing input: PBMCs or T cells enriched from blood (not recorded which). The receptor source for this set is a young woman who had recovered from COVID-19. Each CDR3 is given with its conserved first and last residue. Each record gives: J gene, V gene, D gene, CDR3 length, CDR3 DNA, CDR3 protein. The D gene is left open where the match is weak.

j_call: TRBJ1-1; v_call: TRBV24-1; d_call: NA; cdr3_length: 15; cdr3_nt: TGTGCCACCAGTGGCCCCGAGACACCGAACACTGAAGCTTTCTTT; cdr3_aa: CATSGPETPNTEAFF
j_call: TRBJ2-7; v_call: TRBV6-5; d_call: NA; cdr3_length: 14; cdr3_nt: TGTGCCAGCAGTTACGAGACAGGCTCCTACGAGCAGTACTTC; cdr3_aa: CASSYETGSYEQYF
j_call: TRBJ2-5; v_call: TRBV30; d_call: NA; cdr3_length: 17; cdr3_nt: TGTGCCTGGAGTTACCGGTTAGAGGCGGTTCGGCAAGAGACCCAGTACTTC; cdr3_aa: CAWSYRLEAVRQETQYF
j_call: TRBJ1-2; v_call: TRBV30; d_call: NA; cdr3_length: 16; cdr3_nt: TGTGCCTGGAAGGCTTCGGGGGGCCCAATCAACTATGGCTACACCTTC; cdr3_aa: CAWKASGGPINYGYTF
j_call: TRBJ1-1; v_call: TRBV7-9; d_call: NA; cdr3_length: 15; cdr3_nt: TGTGCCAGCACCCCTCAAGGCGAGGCGGTTACTGAAGCTTTCTTT; cdr3_aa: CASTPQGEAVTEAFF
j_call: TRBJ1-6; v_call: TRBV30; d_call: NA; cdr3_length: 16; cdr3_nt: TGTGCCTGGGTCTCTTTCCGGGGGGGTAGTAATTCACCCCTCCACTTT; cdr3_aa: CAWVSFRGGSNSPLHF
j_call: TRBJ2-2; v_call: TRBV5-1; d_call: TRBD1; cdr3_length: 17; cdr3_nt: TGCGCCAGCAGCTCACCGCGGACAGGCTCCCACACCGGGGAGCTGTTTTTT; cdr3_aa: CASSSPRTGSHTGELFF
j_call: TRBJ2-5; v_call: TRBV2; d_call: TRBD2; cdr3_length: 17; cdr3_nt: TGTGCCAGCAGTATTCGGACTAGCGGGGGGTCTAAAGAGACCCAGTACTTC; cdr3_aa: CASSIRTSGGSKETQYF
j_call: TRBJ1-2; v_call: TRBV2; d_call: NA; cdr3_length: 14; cdr3_nt: TGTGCCAGCAGCGTACAGGGAATTAACTATGGCTACACCTTC; cdr3_aa: CASSVQGINYGYTF
j_call: TRBJ1-3; v_call: TRBV4-1; d_call: TRBD1; cdr3_length: 15; cdr3_nt: TGCGCCAGCAGCCAAGTTACAGGGGACGGAAACACCATATATTTT; cdr3_aa: CASSQVTGDGNTIYF
j_call: TRBJ1-2; v_call: TRBV28; d_call: NA; cdr3_length: 14; cdr3_nt: TGTGCCACGACGCCGGGACTGCAAGGCTATGGCTACACCTTC; cdr3_aa: CATTPGLQGYGYTF
j_call: TRBJ2-7; v_call: TRBV4-1; d_call: NA; cdr3_length: 15; cdr3_nt: TGCGCCAGCAGCCAATCTGGTCAGGGTTCCCACGAGCAGTACTTC; cdr3_aa: CASSQSGQGSHEQYF
j_call: TRBJ1-5; v_call: TRBV4-3; d_call: NA; cdr3_length: 15; cdr3_nt: TGCGCCAGCAGCCAAGATGGGTACAGTAATCAGCCCCAGCATTTT; cdr3_aa: CASSQDGYSNQPQHF
j_call: TRBJ1-1; v_call: TRBV6-2/TRBV6-3; d_call: TRBD1; cdr3_length: 15; cdr3_nt: TGTGCCAGCAGTCCGACGGGACAGGGGGCCACTGAAGCTTTCTTT; cdr3_aa: CASSPTGQGATEAFF